The source of this T cell receptor beta chain is a study of blood T cell repertoires in COVID-19. Study-level information: Acute-phase and convalescent COVID-19 samples originated in the United States, Italy and Spain. PBMCs, B-cell-depleted T cells, or T cells provided the cDNA or gDNA that made up the material.

As originally analysed: Estimation of nucleated cell counts was performed using reference gene primer amplification. Sequencing was performed with immunoSEQ multiplex PCR; in TCRdb, only in-frame clones are kept and a portion is missing. V and J calls and clone size follow that table, whereas D and trimming were derived from the DNA. The data hold under 250,000 clones, with about 91% observed a single time. V gave up 2 bases and J gave up 3 bases; unmatched junction bases: 6. The CDR3 totals 16 residues. Germline V CDR1 and CDR2: MGHRA, YSYEKL. Sequenced sample: peripheral blood. The receptor was isolated from a young man with acute or convalescent COVID-19. The chain couples TRBV4-1 to TRBJ2-5, with TRBD2 identical over 10 bases. Written as DNA, the CDR3 is TGCGCCAGCAGCCAATTGTTCACTAGCGGGGAAGAGACCCAGTACTTC. Amino acid sequence: CASSQLFTSGEETQYF.